The source of this T cell receptor (beta chain) is a study of T cell responses to AZD1222 COVID-19 vaccine. Method: immunoSEQ multiplex PCR; TCRdb's copy keeps in-frame clones and lacks some. The sample shows 150,000 to 200,000 clones, around 88% of them seen only once. Germline V lookup: CDR1 GTSNPN, CDR2 SVGIG (reference sequence). CDR3 length equals 15 residues. Trimming removed 8 bases from V and 1 base from J, with 17 bases in between. The input for sequencing was peripheral blood, taken on day 0 of AZD1222 vaccination. The source is an adult in good health. This chain uses TRBV30 with TRBJ1-4, with TRBD1 as a possible D gene (6 bases). The CDR3 bases are TGTGCCGTGGAGGGGGGGCAGGGAACTAATGAAAAACTGTTTTTT. It is translated as CAVEGGQGTNEKLFF.